This T cell receptor beta chain originates from a study of post-analysis software for immune sequencing data. A remark on this clonotype: What it recognizes is unknown.

Unique-molecular-identifier-tagged TCR beta cDNA libraries were used. The yield from roughly 1 to 10 million T cells was some 500,000 cDNA molecules in total. One entry per CDR3 protein results from TCRdb running MiXCR on the PCR reads. The table has 800,000 to 950,000 distinct CDR3 sequences, about 57% seen once. The CDR3 loop spans 14 amino acids. The J segment lost 5 bases and the V segment lost 4 bases, leaving 6 bases of the junction unmatched. Germline values: CDR1 SGHKS, CDR2 YYEKEE (reference sequence). Overall study results and limits: There was significantly lower normalized Chao1 diversity in multiple sclerosis patients than in controls. Same-batch samples co-clustered strongly by F measure. A few TRBV segments appeared more often in patients than in controls, and TRBV5-6, TRBV5-1 and TRBV20-1 were among these.

The V call is TRBV5-5, the J call TRBJ2-7; 10 bases align to TRBD2. The sample comprised blood. The origin of this receptor is a girl between 10 and 17 years old with multiple sclerosis. CDR3 sequence reads: CASSATSGVDEQYF. The CDR3 DNA reads TGTGCCAGCAGCGCCACTAGCGGGGTTGACGAGCAGTACTTC.